This record concerns one TCR beta chain sequence. This record comes from a study of blood T cell repertoires in COVID-19. Study at large: Donors in the United States, Italy and Spain gave samples during acute or convalescent COVID-19. Nucleic acid was either cDNA or gDNA, and it came from T cells, B-cell-depleted T cells, or PBMCs.

Trimming cost V 1 base and J 0 bases, with 12 bases left between them. There are 16 residues in the CDR3. CDR1 is LNHDA, CDR2 SQIVND, per germline (reference sequence). Authors' analysis steps: By means of reference gene primer amplification, nucleated cell counts were estimated. Sequencing was performed with immunoSEQ multiplex PCR; in TCRdb, only in-frame clones are kept and a portion is missing. V, J and clone size derive from that table, while D and trimming were established from the DNA sequence. The sample lists 220,000 or so clones, about 80% occurring once. The receptor was isolated from a woman aged 60 to 75 with acute or convalescent COVID-19. The chain employs TRBV19 and TRBJ1-2; D not resolved. Sequencing was done on a sample of peripheral blood. CDR3 sequence reads: CASSIVRGISNYGYTF. The CDR3 coding sequence is TGTGCCAGTAGTATAGTACGTGGCATATCTAACTATGGCTACACCTTC.